Listed below are T cell receptor beta chains from one sample, sequenced in a study of OX40 agonist ivuxolimab in advanced cancers. Generated by immunoSEQ multiplex PCR, the TCRdb table keeps only in-frame clones and is missing some. Of tens of thousands of clones in the sample, roughly four fifths were seen once. The source was CD4+ or CD8+ T cells sorted from blood, collected in a trial of the OX40 agonist ivuxolimab. These receptors all stem from an adult with an advanced solid tumor such as melanoma, head and neck, liver or kidney cancer. The CDR3 runs from the conserved cysteine through the conserved F or W. The order of the fields is J gene, V gene, clone size, D gene, CDR3 DNA, CDR3 protein. The D gene is left open where the match is weak. For some rows the clone size is stated as once, few or many, or as a class when expanded; others skip it.

TRBJ1-4	TRBV6-6	NA	NA	TGTGCCAGCCGGCCCCAGGGGAAGGATGAAAAACTGTTTTTT	CASRPQGKDEKLFF
TRBJ2-5	TRBV20-1	NA	NA	TGCAGCCTCGAGGCGGCGGAGACCCAGTACTTC	CSLEAAETQYF
TRBJ1-2	TRBV5-6	few	NA	TGTGCCAGCAGCTTCTCGCGGCTTGGTCTTGTTGGAGGCTACACCTTC	CASSFSRLGLVGGYTF
TRBJ1-4	TRBV30	once	NA	TGTGCCTGCCAAACGGGAATGACTAATGAAAAACTGTTTTTT	CACQTGMTNEKLFF
TRBJ2-3	TRBV5-1	NA	TRBD2	TGCGCCAGCAGCCTTAGCGGGGCGGCAGATACGCAGTATTTT	CASSLSGAADTQYF
TRBJ2-5	TRBV5-5	NA	NA	TGTGCCAGCAGCTTGGTACCGAACTTCCAAGAGACCCAGTACTTC	CASSLVPNFQETQYF
TRBJ2-1	TRBV19	NA	TRBD2	TGTGCCAGTAATAGCGGGGACTACAATGAGCAGTTCTTC	CASNSGDYNEQFF
TRBJ2-2	TRBV9	NA	TRBD1	TGTGCCAGCAGCGTAGAGGGACAGGGAATCGTCGGGGAGCTGTTTTTT	CASSVEGQGIVGELFF
TRBJ1-2	TRBV19	NA	NA	TGTGCCAGTACCATAGGGGAGGGAATCTATGGCTACACCTTC	CASTIGEGIYGYTF
TRBJ2-3	TRBV11-2	NA	NA	TGTGCCAGCAGCTCCGGGCCAAAGGATACGCAGTATTTT	CASSSGPKDTQYF
TRBJ1-4	TRBV7-2	NA	TRBD1	TGTGCCAGCAGCCTGGGACAGGAGAATGAAAAACTGTTTTTT	CASSLGQENEKLFF
TRBJ2-2	TRBV5-4	NA	NA	TGTGCCAGCAGCTTCTCGACCGCGAGGGCCGGGGAGCTGTTTTTT	CASSFSTARAGELFF
TRBJ1-2	TRBV7-9	once	TRBD1	TGTGCCAGCAGCGACCACAATGCATTGGGACAGGGAGCTCCTGGCTACACCTTC	CASSDHNALGQGAPGYTF
TRBJ2-2	TRBV6-4	NA	NA	TGTGCCAGCAGTGTCGGACAGAGCGGGACCGGGGAGCTGTTTTTT	CASSVGQSGTGELFF
TRBJ2-7	TRBV5-6	NA	NA	TGTGCCAGCAGCTTGCTGGACGGTAACGAGCAGTACTTC	CASSLLDGNEQYF
TRBJ2-5	TRBV7-8	NA	TRBD2	TGTGCCAGCAGCTTAGTTTTGCTAGCGGGAGTATCAGAGACCCAGTACTTC	CASSLVLLAGVSETQYF
TRBJ2-7	TRBV19	NA	TRBD1	TGTGCCAGTGGGGACAGTTCTTCCTACGAGCAGTACTTC	CASGDSSSYEQYF
TRBJ1-5	TRBV4-1	NA	NA	TGCGCCAGCAGCCAGGTAGGGCGACGGGGGGGTGGCAATCAGCCCCAGCATTTT	CASSQVGRRGGGNQPQHF
TRBJ2-2	TRBV19	NA	NA	TGTGCCAGTAGGGGGCGAGACACCGGGGAGCTGTTTTTT	CASRGRDTGELFF
TRBJ1-5	TRBV30	NA	TRBD1	TGTGCCTGGAGTGTACGACAGGGACAGCCCCAGCATTTT	CAWSVRQGQPQHF
TRBJ1-2	TRBV20-1	NA	NA	TGCAGTGCTAGGTCTGGTTCGGACACCTTC	CSARSGSDTF
TRBJ2-2	TRBV29-1	NA	NA	TGCAGCGTTGAAGGTGGCCCCCGGGGTTGGGACACCGGGGAGCTGTTTTTT	CSVEGGPRGWDTGELFF
TRBJ2-7	TRBV6-5	NA	NA	TGTGCCAGCAGCCGGCGGTCAACCGCCATCTACGAGCAGTACTTC	CASSRRSTAIYEQYF
TRBJ1-6	TRBV6-1	NA	NA	TGTGCCAGCAGTGACGGACAGTGGAATTCACCCCTCCACTTT	CASSDGQWNSPLHF
TRBJ2-7	TRBV5-6	NA	TRBD1	TGTGCCAGCAGCTCCGGGACAGGGGGCAGTGAGCAGTACTTC	CASSSGTGGSEQYF
TRBJ2-1	TRBV18	once	NA	TGTGCCAGCTCTCCTACATTAGACAGCAATGAGCAGTTCTTC	CASSPTLDSNEQFF
TRBJ2-3	TRBV7-2	once	NA	TGTGCCAGCAGCTCGCCTTCGGGAACAGATACGCAGTATTTT	CASSSPSGTDTQYF
TRBJ1-5	TRBV19	NA	NA	TGTGCCAGTAGTATTAGGGGGTCGAGCAATCAGCCCCAGCATTTT	CASSIRGSSNQPQHF
TRBJ1-1	TRBV28	NA	NA	TGTGCCAGCAGTTTATTCGGGACGGAGGGAGCTTTCTTT	CASSLFGTEGAFF
TRBJ1-2	TRBV30	NA	NA	TGTGCCTGGAGTGGGGGCACTTATGGCTACACCTTC	CAWSGGTYGYTF
TRBJ2-1	TRBV18	once	NA	TGTGCCAGCTCAGCGGGGTCTGGCAATGAGCAGTTCTTC	CASSAGSGNEQFF
TRBJ2-4	TRBV5-4	NA	TRBD2	TGTGCCAGCAGCCCCACCACTAGCGGGAGTGACATTCAGTACTTC	CASSPTTSGSDIQYF
TRBJ2-7	TRBV2	NA	TRBD2	TGTGCCAGCAGGCAGCTTAGTGGCGGGAGGAGTTACGAGCAGTACTTC	CASRQLSGGRSYEQYF
TRBJ1-4	TRBV19	NA	TRBD1	TGTGCCAGTAGTCCCCACCTGGGGACAGGGACGAAACTGTTTTTT	CASSPHLGTGTKLFF
TRBJ2-7	TRBV27	NA	TRBD1	TGTGCCAGCAGTTTCCGGGACAGGGACTACGAGCAGTACTTC	CASSFRDRDYEQYF
TRBJ1-2	TRBV5-1	few	NA	TGCGCCAGCAGCAGAGAGGAGAACTATGGCTACACCTTC	CASSREENYGYTF
TRBJ2-2	TRBV28	NA	TRBD1	TGTGCCAGCAGGTCGACGGGACAGGGGTTAACCGGGGAGCTGTTTTTT	CASRSTGQGLTGELFF
TRBJ2-5	TRBV28	NA	TRBD2	TGTGCCAGCAAACCGAGCGGGAGTCTTGGGGAGACCCAGTACTTC	CASKPSGSLGETQYF
TRBJ2-7	TRBV7-3	NA	NA	TGTGCCAGCAGCTTAAACCGGGCCGGGAGTCTCAACGAGCAGTACTTC	CASSLNRAGSLNEQYF
TRBJ1-5	TRBV29-1	few	NA	TGCAGCGGGGGAGAGTACAATCAGCCCCAGCATTTT	CSGGEYNQPQHF
TRBJ1-6	TRBV14	once	NA	TGTGCCAGCAGCCAAGTTCAGTCGACGAACATGGGTTCACCCCTCCACTTT	CASSQVQSTNMGSPLHF
TRBJ1-4	TRBV6-6	few	NA	TGTGCCAGCAGTTACGACTCTTGGGGTGAAAAACTGTTTTTT	CASSYDSWGEKLFF
TRBJ2-1	TRBV6-5	NA	NA	TGTGCCAGCAGTTATTTGGGTAGGTCCTACAATGAGCAGTTCTTC	CASSYLGRSYNEQFF
TRBJ1-5	TRBV29-1	NA	TRBD1	TGCAGCGTCACCCGGGACAGGGAACGACAGCCCCAGCATTTT	CSVTRDRERQPQHF
TRBJ1-1	TRBV25-1	few	NA	TGTGCCAGCAGTGAAGGGTATCTCACTGAAGCTTTCTTT	CASSEGYLTEAFF
TRBJ1-2	TRBV2	once	TRBD1	TGTGCCAGCGTAAGGACAGGTCCCCGTAATGGCTACACCTTC	CASVRTGPRNGYTF
TRBJ2-5	TRBV18	few	TRBD2	TGTGCCAGCTCACCCGGACTAGCTGGAGAGGAGACCCAGTACTTC	CASSPGLAGEETQYF
TRBJ2-7	TRBV28	NA	NA	TGTGCCAGCACCATCCCCGGAGGCTCCTACGAGCAGTACTTC	CASTIPGGSYEQYF
TRBJ1-2	TRBV28	few	TRBD1	TGTGCCAGCAGTTTATCAGACAGGGGATATGGCTACACCTTC	CASSLSDRGYGYTF
TRBJ2-3	TRBV6-5	NA	NA	TGTGCCAGCAGTTACCGGGGGCAGTTAACGCAGTATTTT	CASSYRGQLTQYF
TRBJ2-7	TRBV2	NA	NA	TGTGCCAGCCGGGACGGACCCTACGAGCAGTACTTC	CASRDGPYEQYF